This T cell receptor (beta chain) stems from a study of PD-1 blockade in mismatch repair-deficient tumors. About the study: Enrolled about 2012-2017, patients had progressing, pretreated mismatch repair-deficient cancers of over nine types. Study-wide results and limits: Rapid post-treatment expansion, then contraction, generally preceding radiologic response, marked tumor-resident clones.

PCR or immunohistochemistry showed mismatch repair deficiency in every enrolled patient. The TCR-sequenced patients were a few responders to pembrolizumab. Note on this clone: As yet, its antigen is unknown.

The V gene's germline CDR1 is MNHEY and CDR2 SVGAGI. Trimming stripped 6 bases from V and 8 bases from J, with 16 bases between. The CDR3 is 13 residues long. Produced via immunoSEQ multiplex PCR; TCRdb's table is partial and in-frame only. The sample has 35,000 or so clones, 80% to 90% seen once. Sequenced here: peripheral blood, sampled approximately 1.5 years after starting pembrolizumab. This sequence joins TRBV6-5 and TRBJ1-2, with unresolved D. This receptor was obtained from an adult with mismatch repair-deficient cancer. DNA for the CDR3: TGTGCCAGCAGAAGTCAGGTGGGAGGAGGCTACACCTTC. It encodes CASRSQVGGGYTF.